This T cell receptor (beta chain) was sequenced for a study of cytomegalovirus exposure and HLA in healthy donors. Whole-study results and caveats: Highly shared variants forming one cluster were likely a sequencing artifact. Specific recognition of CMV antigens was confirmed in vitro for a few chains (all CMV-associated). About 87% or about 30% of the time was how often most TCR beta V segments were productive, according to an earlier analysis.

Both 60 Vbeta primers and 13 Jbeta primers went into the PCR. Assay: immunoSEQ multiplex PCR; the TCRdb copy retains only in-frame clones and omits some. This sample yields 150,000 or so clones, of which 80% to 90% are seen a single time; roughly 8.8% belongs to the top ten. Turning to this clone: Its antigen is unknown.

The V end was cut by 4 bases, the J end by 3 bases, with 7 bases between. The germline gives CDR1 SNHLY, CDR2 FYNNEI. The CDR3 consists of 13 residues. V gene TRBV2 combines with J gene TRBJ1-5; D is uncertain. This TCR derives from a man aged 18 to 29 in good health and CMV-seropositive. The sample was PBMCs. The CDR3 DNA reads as TGTGCCAGCAGTGGACAAGACAATCAGCCCCAGCATTTT. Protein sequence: CASSGQDNQPQHF. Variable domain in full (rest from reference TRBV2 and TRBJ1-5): EPEVTQTPSHQVTQMGQEVILRCVPISNHLYFYWYRQILGQKVEFLVSFYNNEISEKSEIFDDQFSVERPDGSNFTLKIRSTKLEDSAMYFCASSGQDNQPQHFGDGTRLSIL.